This T cell receptor beta chain comes out of a study of blood T cells in healthy people across ages. Study-wide results and caveats: Both higher diversity and more naive CD4+ cells marked long-lived donors when set against aged donors. Roughly linearly, TCR beta diversity per million T cells fell as age increased.

The CDR3 has 12 residues. V lost 3 bases, J lost 11 bases, and 16 bases lay in between. Germline CDR1 reads SQVTM; CDR2 reads ANQGSEA. Isolation yielded PBMCs, at least 7 million per sample, in every case. Each sample yielded at least 6 micrograms of PBMC total RNA. A second PCR, run for roughly 7 to 12 cycles, used a sample-barcoded 5' primer plus a J-beta primer mix. TCRdb reanalysed the 5' RACE reads using MiXCR and keeps one entry per CDR3 protein. The sample has a few hundred thousand distinct CDR3 sequences; 25% to 30% are singletons. Worth noting for this clonotype: The antigen remains unidentified.

The clonotype comes from a woman in her 70s in good health. V is TRBV29-1 and J is TRBJ1-1, with D unresolved. The specimen was blood. This CDR3 is CSVDGPRGSAFF. The CDR3 DNA is TGCAGCGTTGACGGGCCTCGAGGTTCCGCTTTCTTT.